A selection of T cell receptor beta chains follows, all from one sample in a study of T cells after yellow fever vaccination. MiXCR, applied by TCRdb to the 5' RACE reads, yields one record per CDR3 protein. The table records hundreds of thousands of distinct CDR3 sequences, about 8.3% of them present only once. The sequencing used PBMCs, collected roughly seven weeks after the first yellow fever vaccination. The receptors here all came from a man aged 18 to 29 who received the YFV17D yellow fever vaccine. The CDR3 runs from the conserved cysteine through the conserved F or W. A D gene is named only where the DNA matches it firmly. A row's size may be missing; if present it is once, few, many or a size class.

TGTGCCAGCAGTGGTGACAGACTGACCGGCTACACAGATACGCAGTATTTT,CASSGDRLTGYTDTQYF,TRBJ2-3,NA,NA,TRBV6-1
TGTGCCAGTACCCCCCAGGGTTTTGGTGAAAAACTGTTTTTT,CASTPQGFGEKLFF,TRBJ1-4,many,NA,TRBV19
TGTGCCAGCAGCGACTTACAGGGGGCGGCTCAGCCCCAGCATTTT,CASSDLQGAAQPQHF,TRBJ1-5,NA,TRBD1,TRBV28
TGTGCCAGCAGCCAAGAACAGTATTTACAGCCCCAGCATTTT,CASSQEQYLQPQHF,TRBJ1-5,few,NA,TRBV4-2
TGTGCCATCAGTGAGCCCGACAGGGAGACCCAGTACTTC,CAISEPDRETQYF,TRBJ2-5,many,NA,TRBV10-3
TGCAGCGCTCGACAGGGTGGGGGAGGCTACACCTTC,CSARQGGGGYTF,TRBJ1-2,NA,TRBD1,TRBV29-1
TGTGCCAGCAGCAAACTAGCGGGGGGGCTTGGCGAGCAGTGCTTC,CASSKLAGGLGEQCF,TRBJ2-7,NA,TRBD2,TRBV7-2
TGTGCCAGCGGGACAGGCAAAAACATTCAGTACTTC,CASGTGKNIQYF,TRBJ2-4,NA,TRBD1,TRBV7-2
TGTGCCAGCAGTTTAGATTATCAGCCGAACACTGAAGCTTTCTTT,CASSLDYQPNTEAFF,TRBJ1-1,NA,NA,TRBV12-3/TRBV12-4
TGTGCCAGCAGTGAGGCTAGCGGGGGGCCTGCTGCCTACAATGAGCAGTTCTTC,CASSEASGGPAAYNEQFF,TRBJ2-1,few,TRBD2,TRBV6-2/TRBV6-3
TGTGCCAGCAGCCAATCACAGGGCATAGACACGGATACGCAGTATTTT,CASSQSQGIDTDTQYF,TRBJ2-3,few,NA,TRBV16
TGTGCCAGCTCACCGGCGGGGGGTCCCTCCTACGAGCAGTACTTC,CASSPAGGPSYEQYF,TRBJ2-7,few,TRBD2,TRBV18
TGTGCCAGCAGCCCAGGGGGCAGTGAGACCCAGTACTTC,CASSPGGSETQYF,TRBJ2-5,few,TRBD1,TRBV7-9
TGCGCCAGCAGCCAAGATGTGGGAGAATACTCCTACGAGCAGTACTTC,CASSQDVGEYSYEQYF,TRBJ2-7,NA,NA,TRBV4-3
TGTGCCAGCAGTGAATCCCGGGGGTTTACAGATACGCAGTATTTT,CASSESRGFTDTQYF,TRBJ2-3,many,NA,TRBV6-1
TGTGCCAGCAGCTACGGGACAGGAGCTAACTATGGCTACACCTTC,CASSYGTGANYGYTF,TRBJ1-2,few,TRBD1,TRBV7-9
TGTGCCAGCTCTCGGACGCCTAGGGACACTGAAGCTTTCTTT,CASSRTPRDTEAFF,TRBJ1-1,few,NA,TRBV12-3/TRBV12-4
TGTGCCAGCAGCCCGGGGGGGACGTATGGCTACACCTTC,CASSPGGTYGYTF,TRBJ1-2,NA,NA,TRBV7-6
TGTGCCAGCTCTTTTGAATCCGGTAGAGTAGATACGCAGTATTTT,CASSFESGRVDTQYF,TRBJ2-3,many,NA,TRBV6-5
TGTGCCAGCAGCGTGGATGGGGGAAAGGGTCAGCCCCAGCATTTT,CASSVDGGKGQPQHF,TRBJ1-5,few,NA,TRBV9
TGTGCCAGCAGCTTAGTCGGGGGAACCGGGGAGCTGTTTTTT,CASSLVGGTGELFF,TRBJ2-2,few,NA,TRBV7-2
TGCGCCAGCAGCTTGGATTCCGGCTATGGCTACACCTTC,CASSLDSGYGYTF,TRBJ1-2,many,NA,TRBV5-1
TGCAGCGGTGAGGGAAACGAAAAACTGTTTTTT,CSGEGNEKLFF,TRBJ1-4,NA,NA,TRBV29-1
TGCAGTGCAGCGAGTGATAAGGATGGCTACACCTTC,CSAASDKDGYTF,TRBJ1-2,medium-sized,NA,TRBV20-1
TGTGCCAGCTCACCCATTTGGAGGACAGGCCACTCTGGGGCCAACGTCCTGACTTTC,CASSPIWRTGHSGANVLTF,TRBJ2-6,NA,TRBD1,TRBV18
TGCGCCAGCAGCTTGGATTATACGCAGTATTTT,CASSLDYTQYF,TRBJ2-3,few,NA,TRBV5-1
TGTGCCAGCAGTAGCGGGGCGGGCACAGATACGCAGTATTTT,CASSSGAGTDTQYF,TRBJ2-3,few,TRBD2,TRBV25-1
TGTGCCAGCAGTCCCCCTGGCTTAGGTATAGAGACCCAGTACTTC,CASSPPGLGIETQYF,TRBJ2-5,few,NA,TRBV12-3/TRBV12-4
TGTGCCAGCAGTTTAGTGGCCGGACCCTACGAGCAGTACTTC,CASSLVAGPYEQYF,TRBJ2-7,NA,NA,TRBV12-3/TRBV12-4
TGTGCCAGCACCATTCCGGGGGTTGACAAAAACATTCAGTACTTC,CASTIPGVDKNIQYF,TRBJ2-4,NA,NA,TRBV12-3/TRBV12-4
TGTGCCAGCAGCCATCGCCTAGCGGGGGCCCGATCCTACAATGAGCAGTTCTTC,CASSHRLAGARSYNEQFF,TRBJ2-1,NA,TRBD2,TRBV14
TGTGCCAGCAGCTTATTTCTGGCAGAAGACTATGGCTACACCTTC,CASSLFLAEDYGYTF,TRBJ1-2,few,NA,TRBV7-9
TGTGCCAGCAGCACAGGCTTAGGCTGGGAGACCCAGTACTTC,CASSTGLGWETQYF,TRBJ2-5,NA,NA,TRBV7-2
TGTGCCTCCCTGACTAGCGGGGGGTCCTCCTACGAGCAGTACTTC,CASLTSGGSSYEQYF,TRBJ2-7,few,TRBD2,TRBV30
TGCGCCAGCAGCCAAGAGGCGGACAGCTTGACCGGGGAGCTGTTTTTT,CASSQEADSLTGELFF,TRBJ2-2,NA,NA,TRBV4-1
TGTGCCAGCAGTGAAGAGGAGCGGGGGGCGAACACCGGGGAGCTGTTTTTT,CASSEEERGANTGELFF,TRBJ2-2,NA,TRBD2,TRBV2
TGTGCCAGCTCGCCTACCACAGGGGCGACGAGGTACATTCAGTACTTC,CASSPTTGATRYIQYF,TRBJ2-4,NA,TRBD1,TRBV18
TGCGCCAGCAGCCTCCGGCCAGGGGAGGGTAATGAAAAACTGTTTTTT,CASSLRPGEGNEKLFF,TRBJ1-4,NA,NA,TRBV5-1
TGTGCCAGCAGTACCCCAGCGATGAACACCGGGGAGCTGTTTTTT,CASSTPAMNTGELFF,TRBJ2-2,NA,NA,TRBV6-2/TRBV6-3
TGTGCCAGCAGCCAATTTCCGGGACAGGGGAATGAAAAACTGTTTTTT,CASSQFPGQGNEKLFF,TRBJ1-4,NA,TRBD1,TRBV3-1
TGTGCCAGCAGCTTCCTTTCTATAGATACGCAGTATTTT,CASSFLSIDTQYF,TRBJ2-3,few,NA,TRBV7-2
TGCAGTGCCCCGTGGCGGCTAGGGGCAGACTCCTACAATGAGCAGTTCTTC,CSAPWRLGADSYNEQFF,TRBJ2-1,NA,NA,TRBV20-1
TGTGCCAGTGGGATCAAAAATTCACCCCTCCACTTT,CASGIKNSPLHF,TRBJ1-6,few,NA,TRBV19
TGTGCCACCAGTGATTTCTCGGGGCCATCAGATACGCAGTATTTT,CATSDFSGPSDTQYF,TRBJ2-3,many,NA,TRBV24-1
TGTGCTAGTGGTGGTCCCCGAGGGGGAAGGAGCTCCTACAATGAGCAGTTCTTC,CASGGPRGGRSSYNEQFF,TRBJ2-1,NA,NA,TRBV12-5
TGCGCCAGCAGCCAAGACCGGGGGTTGGCCCTCCACTTT,CASSQDRGLALHF,TRBJ1-6,few,NA,TRBV4-3
TGTGCCAGCAGTGCCGGAGGTTATAATTCACCCCTCCACTTT,CASSAGGYNSPLHF,TRBJ1-6,few,NA,TRBV9
TGTGCCAGCAGTCCACCGGGACACTGGAACACTGAAGCTTTCTTT,CASSPPGHWNTEAFF,TRBJ1-1,many,NA,TRBV7-2
TGCGCCAGCACCCAGACCGTTGGTGGGGCCAACGTCCTGACTTTC,CASTQTVGGANVLTF,TRBJ2-6,many,NA,TRBV5-1
TGCAGTGCTAGAGATCCGGGGGGGGAGAGCACAGATACGCAGTATTTT,CSARDPGGESTDTQYF,TRBJ2-3,few,TRBD2,TRBV20-1
TGTGCCAGCAGCCAAGTTGGTCCGGGACTTCGAGGGACTTATGGCTACACCTTC,CASSQVGPGLRGTYGYTF,TRBJ1-2,few,NA,TRBV4-2
TGTGCCAGCAGTGGGATAGATACGCAGTATTTT,CASSGIDTQYF,TRBJ2-3,few,NA,TRBV12-3/TRBV12-4
TGTGCCAGCAGTACCACCCGGGGGAATACTGAAGCTTTCTTT,CASSTTRGNTEAFF,TRBJ1-1,many,NA,TRBV12-3/TRBV12-4